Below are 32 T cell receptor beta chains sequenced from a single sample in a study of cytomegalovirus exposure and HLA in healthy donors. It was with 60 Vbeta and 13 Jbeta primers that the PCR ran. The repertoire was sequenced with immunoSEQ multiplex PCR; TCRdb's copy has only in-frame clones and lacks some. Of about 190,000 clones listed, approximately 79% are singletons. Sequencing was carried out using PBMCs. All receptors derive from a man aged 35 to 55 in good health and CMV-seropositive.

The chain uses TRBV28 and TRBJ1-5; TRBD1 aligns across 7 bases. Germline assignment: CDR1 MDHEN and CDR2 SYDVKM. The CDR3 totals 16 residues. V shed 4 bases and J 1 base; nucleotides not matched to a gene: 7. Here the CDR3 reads CASSSTGKISNQPQHF. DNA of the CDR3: TGTGCCAGCAGTTCGACAGGGAAGATCAGCAATCAGCCCCAGCATTTT.

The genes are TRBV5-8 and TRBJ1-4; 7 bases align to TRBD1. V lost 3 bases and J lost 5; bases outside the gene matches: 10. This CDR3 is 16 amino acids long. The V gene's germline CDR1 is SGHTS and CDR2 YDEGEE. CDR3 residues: CASSSGTGAENEKLFF. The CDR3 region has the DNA TGTGCCAGCAGCTCCGGAACAGGGGCCGAAAATGAAAAACTGTTTTTT.

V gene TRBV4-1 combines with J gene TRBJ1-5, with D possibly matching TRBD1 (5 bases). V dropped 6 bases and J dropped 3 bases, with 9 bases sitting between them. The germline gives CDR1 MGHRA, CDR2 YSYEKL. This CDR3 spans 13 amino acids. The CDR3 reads CASRDSINQPQHF. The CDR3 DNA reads TGCGCCAGCAGAGACAGTATCAATCAGCCCCAGCATTTT.

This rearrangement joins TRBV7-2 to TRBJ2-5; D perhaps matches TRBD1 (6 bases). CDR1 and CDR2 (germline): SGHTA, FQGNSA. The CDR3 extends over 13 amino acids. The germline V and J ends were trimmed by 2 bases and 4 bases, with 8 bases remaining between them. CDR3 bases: TGTGCCAGCAGCTTAAACAGGGTAGAGACCCAGTACTTC. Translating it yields CASSLNRVETQYF.

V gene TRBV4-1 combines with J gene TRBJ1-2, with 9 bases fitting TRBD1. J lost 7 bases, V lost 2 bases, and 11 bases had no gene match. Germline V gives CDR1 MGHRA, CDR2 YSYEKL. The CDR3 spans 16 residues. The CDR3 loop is CASSQNLDRGTVGYTF. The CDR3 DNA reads TGCGCCAGCAGCCAAAATTTGGACAGGGGAACGGTTGGCTACACCTTC.

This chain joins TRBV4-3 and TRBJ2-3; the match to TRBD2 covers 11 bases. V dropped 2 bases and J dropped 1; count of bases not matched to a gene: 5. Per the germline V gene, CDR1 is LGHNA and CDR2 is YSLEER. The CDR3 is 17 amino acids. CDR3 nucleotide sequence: TGCGCCAGCAGCCAACAAATTAGCGGGGGGGGCACAGATACGCAGTATTTT. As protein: CASSQQISGGGTDTQYF.

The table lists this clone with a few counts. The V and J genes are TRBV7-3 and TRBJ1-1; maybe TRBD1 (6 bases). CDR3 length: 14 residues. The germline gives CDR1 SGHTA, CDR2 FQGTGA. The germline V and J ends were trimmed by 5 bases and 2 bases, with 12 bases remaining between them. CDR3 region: CASSRLQGNTEAFF. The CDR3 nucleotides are TGTGCCAGCAGCCGACTACAGGGTAACACTGAAGCTTTCTTT.

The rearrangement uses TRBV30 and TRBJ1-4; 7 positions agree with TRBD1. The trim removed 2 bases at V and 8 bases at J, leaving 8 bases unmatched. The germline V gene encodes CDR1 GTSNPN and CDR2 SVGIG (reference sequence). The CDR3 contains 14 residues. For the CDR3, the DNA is TGTGCCTGGAGTCACCAGGGGGGTGGGGAAAAACTGTTTTTT. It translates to CAWSHQGGGEKLFF. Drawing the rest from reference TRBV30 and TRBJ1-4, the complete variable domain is SQTIHQWPATLVQPVGSPLSLECTVEGTSNPNLYWYRQAAGRGLQLLFYSVGIGQISSEVPQNLSASRPQDRQFILSSKKLLLSDSGFYLCAWSHQGGGEKLFFGSGTQLSVL.

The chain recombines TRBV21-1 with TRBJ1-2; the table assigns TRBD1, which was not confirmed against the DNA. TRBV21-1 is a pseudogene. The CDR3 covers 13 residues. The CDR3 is CAVGTVPLYGYTF. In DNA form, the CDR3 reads TGTGCCGTGGGGACAGTCCCCCTCTATGGCTACACCTTC.

The CDR3: CASRGGEYEQYF. The CDR3 nucleotides read TGTGCCAGCAGGGGGGGGGAGTACGAGCAGTACTTC. The chain couples TRBV25-1 to TRBJ2-7; TRBD2 agrees at 7 bases. The CDR3 spans 12 residues. Germline trimming cut 6 bases from V and 4 bases from J; bases unmatched to any gene: 3. Germline CDR1 MGHDK, CDR2 SYGVNS.

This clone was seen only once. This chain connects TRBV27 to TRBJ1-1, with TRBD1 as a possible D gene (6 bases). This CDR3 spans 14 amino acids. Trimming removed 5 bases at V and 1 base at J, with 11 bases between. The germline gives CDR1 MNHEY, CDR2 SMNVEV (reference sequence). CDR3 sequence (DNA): TGTGCCAGCAGTCTGACACAGGGGAACACTGAAGCTTTCTTT. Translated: CASSLTQGNTEAFF.

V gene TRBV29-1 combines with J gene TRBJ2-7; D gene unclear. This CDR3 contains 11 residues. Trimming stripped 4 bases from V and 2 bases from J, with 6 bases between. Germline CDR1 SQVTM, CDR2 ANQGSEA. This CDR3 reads CSVGATYEQYF. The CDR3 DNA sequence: TGCAGCGTTGGTGCTACCTACGAGCAGTACTTC.

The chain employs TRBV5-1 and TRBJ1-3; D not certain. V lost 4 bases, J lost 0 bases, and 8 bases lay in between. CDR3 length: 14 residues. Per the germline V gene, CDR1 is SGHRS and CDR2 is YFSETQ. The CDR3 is CASSPVASGNTIYF. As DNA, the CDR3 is TGCGCCAGCAGCCCTGTGGCCTCTGGAAACACCATATATTTT.

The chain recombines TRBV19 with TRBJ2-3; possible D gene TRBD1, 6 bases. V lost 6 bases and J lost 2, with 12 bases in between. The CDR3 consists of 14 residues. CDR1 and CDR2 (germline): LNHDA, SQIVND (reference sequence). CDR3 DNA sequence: TGTGCCAGTAGGCCGGGACATACCACAGATACGCAGTATTTT. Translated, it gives CASRPGHTTDTQYF.

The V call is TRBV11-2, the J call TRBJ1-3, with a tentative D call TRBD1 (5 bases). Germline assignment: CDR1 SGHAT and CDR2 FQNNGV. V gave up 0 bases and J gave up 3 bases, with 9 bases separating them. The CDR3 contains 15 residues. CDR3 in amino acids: CASSLEGVVGNTIYF. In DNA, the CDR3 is TGTGCCAGCAGCTTAGAAGGGGTAGTTGGAAACACCATATATTTT. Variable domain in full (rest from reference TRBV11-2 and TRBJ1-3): EAGVAQSPRYKIIEKRQSVAFWCNPISGHATLYWYQQILGQGPKLLIQFQNNGVVDDSQLPKDRFSAERLKGVDSTLKIQPAKLEDSAVYLCASSLEGVVGNTIYFGEGSWLTVV.

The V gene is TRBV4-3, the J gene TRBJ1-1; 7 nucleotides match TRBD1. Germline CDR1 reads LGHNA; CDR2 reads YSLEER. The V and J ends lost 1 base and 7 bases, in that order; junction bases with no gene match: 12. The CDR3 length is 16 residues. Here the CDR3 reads CASSQGVSGGVDEAFF. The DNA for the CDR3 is TGCGCCAGCAGCCAAGGTGTTTCAGGGGGTGTGGATGAAGCTTTCTTT.

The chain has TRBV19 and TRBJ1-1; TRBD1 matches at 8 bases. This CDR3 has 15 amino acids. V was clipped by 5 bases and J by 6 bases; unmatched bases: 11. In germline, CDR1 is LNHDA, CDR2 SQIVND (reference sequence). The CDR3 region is CASSPRQGSGAEAFF. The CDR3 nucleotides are TGTGCCAGTAGTCCTAGACAGGGGTCAGGGGCTGAAGCTTTCTTT.

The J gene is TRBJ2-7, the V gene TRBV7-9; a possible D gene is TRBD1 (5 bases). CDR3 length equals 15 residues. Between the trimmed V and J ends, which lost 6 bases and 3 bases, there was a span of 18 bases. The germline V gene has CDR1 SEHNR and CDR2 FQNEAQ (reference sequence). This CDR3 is CASRPQGGVLYEQYF. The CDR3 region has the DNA TGTGCCAGCAGGCCGCAGGGTGGGGTACTCTACGAGCAGTACTTC.

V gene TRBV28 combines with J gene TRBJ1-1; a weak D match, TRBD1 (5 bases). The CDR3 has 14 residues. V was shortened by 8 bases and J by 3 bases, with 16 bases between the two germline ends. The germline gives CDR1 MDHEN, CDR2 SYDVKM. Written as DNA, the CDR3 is TGTGCCAGCCCTCCCGTGGGGGGGGACACTGAAGCTTTCTTT. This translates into CASPPVGGDTEAFF. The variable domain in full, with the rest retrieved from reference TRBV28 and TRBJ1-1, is DVKVTQSSRYLVKRTGEKVFLECVQDMDHENMFWYRQDPGLGLRLIYFSYDVKMKEKGDIPEGYSVSREKKERFSLILESASTNQTSMYLCASPPVGGDTEAFFGQGTRLTVV.

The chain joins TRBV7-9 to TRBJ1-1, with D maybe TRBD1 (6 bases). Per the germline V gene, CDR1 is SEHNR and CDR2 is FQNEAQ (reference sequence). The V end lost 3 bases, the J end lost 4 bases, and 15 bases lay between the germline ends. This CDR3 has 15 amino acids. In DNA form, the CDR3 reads TGTGCCAGCAGCTTTAGTGGGGGCGGTAGCACTGAAGCTTTCTTT. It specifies CASSFSGGGSTEAFF.

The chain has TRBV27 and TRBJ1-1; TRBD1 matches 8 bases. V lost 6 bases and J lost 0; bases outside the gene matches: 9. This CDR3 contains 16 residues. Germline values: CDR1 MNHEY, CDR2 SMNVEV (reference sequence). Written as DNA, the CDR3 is TGTGCCAGCAGGAGAGTGGGGACAGGATTGAACACTGAAGCTTTCTTT. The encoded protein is CASRRVGTGLNTEAFF.

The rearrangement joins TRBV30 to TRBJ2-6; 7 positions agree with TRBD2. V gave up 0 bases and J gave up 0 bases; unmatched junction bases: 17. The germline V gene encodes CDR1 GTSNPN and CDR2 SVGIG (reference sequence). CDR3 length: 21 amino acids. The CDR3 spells CAWSVPLGGSRTLSGANVLTF. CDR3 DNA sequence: TGTGCCTGGAGTGTACCGCTGGGAGGGTCCCGAACCCTCTCTGGGGCCAACGTCCTGACTTTC. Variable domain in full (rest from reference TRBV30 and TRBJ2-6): SQTIHQWPATLVQPVGSPLSLECTVEGTSNPNLYWYRQAAGRGLQLLFYSVGIGQISSEVPQNLSASRPQDRQFILSSKKLLLSDSGFYLCAWSVPLGGSRTLSGANVLTFGAGSRLTVL.

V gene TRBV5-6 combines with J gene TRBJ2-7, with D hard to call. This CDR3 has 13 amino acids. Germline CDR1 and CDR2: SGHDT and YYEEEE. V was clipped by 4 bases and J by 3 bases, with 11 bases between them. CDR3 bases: TGTGCCAGCAGCCAACAGTATCTCTACGAGCAGTACTTC. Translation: CASSQQYLYEQYF.

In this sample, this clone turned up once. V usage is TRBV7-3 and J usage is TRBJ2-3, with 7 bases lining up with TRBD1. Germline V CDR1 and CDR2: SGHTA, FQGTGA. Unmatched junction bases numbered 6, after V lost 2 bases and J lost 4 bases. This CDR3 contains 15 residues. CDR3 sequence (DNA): TGTGCCAGCAGCTTACGGACAGGCGTATCAGATACGCAGTATTTT. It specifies CASSLRTGVSDTQYF.

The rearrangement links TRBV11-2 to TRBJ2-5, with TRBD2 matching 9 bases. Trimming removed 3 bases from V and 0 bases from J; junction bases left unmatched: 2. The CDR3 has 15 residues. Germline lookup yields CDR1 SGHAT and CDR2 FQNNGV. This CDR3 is CASSLSSGNQETQYF. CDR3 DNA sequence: TGTGCCAGCAGCTTGTCTAGCGGGAACCAAGAGACCCAGTACTTC.

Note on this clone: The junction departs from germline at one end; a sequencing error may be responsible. The CDR3 spells CASSQKWAGDINSYEQYF. For the CDR3, the DNA is TGTGCTAGCAGCCAGAAGTGGGCGGGAGACATCAACTCCTACGAGCAGTACTTC. The rearrangement uses TRBV7-7 and TRBJ2-7; 7 nucleotides align to TRBD2. Germline loops: CDR1 SSHAT, CDR2 FNYEAQ (reference sequence). The CDR3 extends over 18 amino acids.

CDR3 nucleotide sequence: TGTGCCAGCTCCAGTGTGTCTTTCCCCGGGGAGCTGTTTTTT. This encodes CASSSVSFPGELFF. The chain is built from TRBV9 and TRBJ2-2; the D is unclear. The germline CDR1 and CDR2 sequences are SGDLS and YYNGEE. The CDR3 is made up of 14 amino acids. Deletions cut 7 bases from V and 6 bases from J, with 16 bases between.

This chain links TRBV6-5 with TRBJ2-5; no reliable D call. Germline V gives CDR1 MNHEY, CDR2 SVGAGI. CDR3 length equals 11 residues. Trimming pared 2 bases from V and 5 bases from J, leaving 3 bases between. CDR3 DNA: TGTGCCAGCAGTTACCTTGAGACCCAGTACTTC. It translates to CASSYLETQYF.

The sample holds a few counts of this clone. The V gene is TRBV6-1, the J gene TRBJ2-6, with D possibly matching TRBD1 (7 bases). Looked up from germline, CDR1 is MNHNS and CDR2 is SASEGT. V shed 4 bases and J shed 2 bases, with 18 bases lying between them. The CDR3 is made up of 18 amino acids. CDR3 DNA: TGTGCCAGCAGTGCAAGGGCAGGGGGGTTGGCTGGGGCCAACGTCCTGACTTTC. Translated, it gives CASSARAGGLAGANVLTF.

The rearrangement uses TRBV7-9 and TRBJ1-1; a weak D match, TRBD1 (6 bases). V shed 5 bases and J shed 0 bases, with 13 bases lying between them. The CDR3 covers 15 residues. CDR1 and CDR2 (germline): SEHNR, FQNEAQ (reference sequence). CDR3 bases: TGTGCCAGCAGCCCGCAGACAGGCTTGAACACTGAAGCTTTCTTT. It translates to CASSPQTGLNTEAFF.

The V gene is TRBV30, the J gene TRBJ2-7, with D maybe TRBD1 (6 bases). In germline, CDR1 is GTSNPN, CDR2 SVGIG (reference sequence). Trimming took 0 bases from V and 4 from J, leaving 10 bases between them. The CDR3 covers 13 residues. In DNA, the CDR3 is TGTGCCTGGAGTGTCTCAGGGGTATACGAGCAGTACTTC. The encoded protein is CAWSVSGVYEQYF. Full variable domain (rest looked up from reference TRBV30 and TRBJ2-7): SQTIHQWPATLVQPVGSPLSLECTVEGTSNPNLYWYRQAAGRGLQLLFYSVGIGQISSEVPQNLSASRPQDRQFILSSKKLLLSDSGFYLCAWSVSGVYEQYFGPGTRLTVT.

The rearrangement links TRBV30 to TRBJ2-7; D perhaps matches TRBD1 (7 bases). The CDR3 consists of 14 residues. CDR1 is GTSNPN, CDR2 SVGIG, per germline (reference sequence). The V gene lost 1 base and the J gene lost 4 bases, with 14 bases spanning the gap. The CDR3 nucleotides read TGTGCCTGGAGTGCGGGCAGGGGGGCATACGAGCAGTACTTC. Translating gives CAWSAGRGAYEQYF.